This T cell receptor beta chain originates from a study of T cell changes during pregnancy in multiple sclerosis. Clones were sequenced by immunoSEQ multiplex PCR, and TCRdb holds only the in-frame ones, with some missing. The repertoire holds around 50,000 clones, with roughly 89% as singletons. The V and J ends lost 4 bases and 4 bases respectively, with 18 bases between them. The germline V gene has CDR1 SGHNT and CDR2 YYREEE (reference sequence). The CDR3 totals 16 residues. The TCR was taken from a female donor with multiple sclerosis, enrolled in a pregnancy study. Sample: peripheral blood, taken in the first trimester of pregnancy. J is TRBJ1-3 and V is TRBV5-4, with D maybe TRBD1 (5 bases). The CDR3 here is CASSPRPEGNGNTIYF. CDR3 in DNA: TGTGCCAGCAGCCCCCGCCCGGAGGGGAACGGAAACACCATATATTTT.